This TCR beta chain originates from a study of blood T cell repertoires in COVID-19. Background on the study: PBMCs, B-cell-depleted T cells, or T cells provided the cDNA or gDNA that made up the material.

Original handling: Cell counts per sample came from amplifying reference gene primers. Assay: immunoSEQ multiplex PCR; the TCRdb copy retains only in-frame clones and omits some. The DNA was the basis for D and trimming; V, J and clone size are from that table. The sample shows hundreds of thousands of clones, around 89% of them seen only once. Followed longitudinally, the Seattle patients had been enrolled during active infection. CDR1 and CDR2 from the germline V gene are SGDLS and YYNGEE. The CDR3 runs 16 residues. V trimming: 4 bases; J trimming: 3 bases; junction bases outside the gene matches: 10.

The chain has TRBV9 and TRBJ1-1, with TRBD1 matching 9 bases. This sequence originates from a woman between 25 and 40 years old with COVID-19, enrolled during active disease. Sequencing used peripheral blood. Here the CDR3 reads CASSRRGGQGDTEAFF. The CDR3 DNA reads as TGTGCCAGCAGCCGCCGCGGGGGACAGGGTGACACTGAAGCTTTCTTT.